This T cell receptor (beta chain) was retrieved from a study of T cell responses to AZD1222 COVID-19 vaccine. Study-wide points: In a largely white British group with more females than males, clonal diversity was possibly underestimated.

In regard to this clone: Its antigen is undetermined.

TCRdb's table, derived via immunoSEQ multiplex PCR, lists solely in-frame clones and lacks some. The repertoire consists of 90,000 to 150,000 clones, with approximately 85% occurring once and the leading ten covering about 8.6%. The CDR3 sequence is 17 residues long. This chain connects TRBV7-5 to TRBJ2-3; TRBD2 is the table's D call, not checked against the DNA. TRBV7-5 is an annotated pseudogene. Material: peripheral blood, obtained on day 0 of AZD1222 vaccination. This clonotype originated in an adult in good health. The CDR3 nucleotides read TGTGTCAGAAGCTTGACTAGCGGACTCCCGAGCACAGATACGCAGTATTTT. Encoded protein: CVRSLTSGLPSTDTQYF.